These 32 T cell receptor beta chains came from one sample sequenced in a study of T cells in Graves' hyperthyroidism and ophthalmopathy. Using RNA transcripts as the source, TCR beta CDR3 regions were amplified. The HTBI primer set was used in a first-round RT-PCR of the TCR CDR3. TCRdb independently ran MiXCR on the multiplex PCR reads; one entry per CDR3 protein. Among hundreds of thousands of distinct CDR3 sequences listed, 16% were seen once. The specimen was blood. The receptor set was obtained from a woman aged 18-29 years with Graves' hyperthyroidism.

This clonotype came up a few times. The chain couples TRBV24-1 to TRBJ1-2; 12 bases agree with TRBD1. Germline values: CDR1 KGHDR, CDR2 SFDVKD. V was pared by 4 bases and J by 4 bases, with 6 bases of the junction left unmatched. The CDR3 sequence is 16 residues long. CDR3 coding DNA: TGTGCCACCAGTGACCCCGGGACAGGGGGCGCCTATGGCTACACCTTC. Translation: CATSDPGTGGAYGYTF.

This clonotype was detected many times. The DNA of the CDR3 is TGCAGCGTTGAAGTCGGGGGCTATGGCTACACCTTC. Protein: CSVEVGGYGYTF. The chain links TRBV29-1 to TRBJ1-2; D possibly corresponds to TRBD1 (5 bases). Trimming removed 1 base from V and 4 bases from J, with 7 bases in between. The germline V gene encodes CDR1 SQVTM and CDR2 ANQGSEA. CDR3 length equals 12 residues.

In its sample, this clonotype was seen many times. The chain combines TRBV20-1 with TRBJ1-4, with unresolved D. Germline assignment: CDR1 DFQATT and CDR2 SNEGSKA (reference sequence). V dropped 0 bases and J dropped 0 bases, with 11 bases sitting between them. The CDR3 consists of 16 residues. The CDR3 loop reads CSARDRRTATNEKLFF. CDR3 DNA sequence: TGCAGTGCTAGAGATCGGCGGACTGCAACTAATGAAAAACTGTTTTTT.

This clonotype was observed a handful of times. The chain has TRBV10-3 and TRBJ2-7, with a tentative D call TRBD2 (7 bases). Germline CDR1 is ENHRY and CDR2 is SYGVKD. The CDR3 is 14 amino acids. With 3 bases removed from V and 4 bases from J, the gap between germline ends came to 13 bases. The CDR3 coding sequence is TGTGCCATCAGTGAACAACAGGGAGGGTACGAGCAGTACTTC. This translates into CAISEQQGGYEQYF.

This clonotype was observed at least ten times. The chain has TRBV20-1 and TRBJ2-3, with 7 bases matching TRBD2. The V and J ends lost 5 bases and 1 base, in that order; junction bases with no gene match: 9. The CDR3 length is 15 residues. Germline CDR1 reads DFQATT; CDR2 reads SNEGSKA (reference sequence). CDR3 in DNA: TGCAGTGCTGTCATGGTACGGGGGGGCACAGATACGCAGTATTTT. This codes for CSAVMVRGGTDTQYF.

V is TRBV6-5 and J is TRBJ1-6; D unclear. CDR1 is MNHEY, CDR2 SVGAGI, per germline. The CDR3 consists of 16 residues. V lost 2 bases, J lost 6 bases, and 14 bases lay in between. In DNA, the CDR3 is TGTGCCAGCAGTTACCCCGACCAGAGGGCTAATTCACCCCTCCACTTT. This translates into CASSYPDQRANSPLHF.

The J gene is TRBJ1-5, the V gene TRBV12-3 or TRBV12-4, with a tentative D call TRBD1 (6 bases). The length of the CDR3 is 16 residues. Trimming pared 1 base from V and 0 bases from J, leaving 10 bases between. DNA of the CDR3: TGTGCCAGCAGTTTAGAGACAGGAGTTAGCAATCAGCCCCAGCATTTT. Protein sequence: CASSLETGVSNQPQHF.

This clonotype showed up many times. The genes are TRBV27 and TRBJ2-5; possible D gene TRBD2, 6 bases. V was clipped by 5 bases and J by 0 bases, with 13 bases between them. The CDR3 is 15 residues long. CDR1 is MNHEY, CDR2 SMNVEV, per germline (reference sequence). CDR3 nucleotide sequence: TGTGCCAGCAGTCCGCCGGGGGTTAACCAAGAGACCCAGTACTTC. Its translation: CASSPPGVNQETQYF.

This clonotype appeared many times. The genes are TRBV2 and TRBJ2-1, with 9 bases lining up with TRBD2. CDR1 is SNHLY and CDR2 is FYNNEI in the germline V gene. The CDR3 has 15 amino acids. With 3 bases clipped from V and 5 bases from J, the junction kept 5 bases outside the gene matches. DNA of the CDR3: TGTGCCAGCAGTGAGGGTAGCGGGGGTCACAATGAGCAGTTCTTC. It translates to CASSEGSGGHNEQFF.

The chain has TRBV11-2 and TRBJ2-2, with 7 bases that match TRBD2. There are 15 residues in the CDR3. Germline trimming cut 3 bases from V and 2 bases from J; bases unmatched to any gene: 3. Germline V CDR1 and CDR2: SGHAT, FQNNGV. The CDR3 protein is CASSFRDYNTGELFF. The DNA of the CDR3 is TGTGCCAGCAGCTTCCGGGACTACAACACCGGGGAGCTGTTTTTT.

Ten or more counts support this clonotype. The chain uses TRBV10-3 and TRBJ1-1, with 10 positions matching TRBD1. The CDR3 covers 16 residues. In germline, CDR1 is ENHRY, CDR2 SYGVKD. V was clipped by 3 bases and J by 1 base; unmatched bases: 5. The CDR3 DNA reads as TGTGCCATCAGTGACCGACAGGGGGCAAGGAACACTGAAGCTTTCTTT. Translation gives CAISDRQGARNTEAFF.

This chain links TRBV20-1 with TRBJ2-1; the D gene is possibly TRBD1 (6 bases). This CDR3 is 17 amino acids long. The V and J ends lost 0 bases and 2 bases respectively, with 17 bases between them. Germline assignment: CDR1 DFQATT and CDR2 SNEGSKA (reference sequence). The CDR3 protein is CSARDQQGNGPYNEQFF. CDR3 nucleotide sequence: TGCAGTGCTAGAGACCAACAGGGTAACGGTCCCTACAATGAGCAGTTCTTC.

This clonotype was detected many times. DNA of the CDR3: TGTGCCAGCAGCCGTACGACAGGGGTTGTGGCTCAGCCCCAGCATTTT. It specifies CASSRTTGVVAQPQHF. This chain joins TRBV27 and TRBJ1-5; 8 bases map to TRBD1. V was clipped by 6 bases and J by 6 bases; unmatched bases: 13. The germline V gene has CDR1 MNHEY and CDR2 SMNVEV (reference sequence). The CDR3 covers 16 residues.

The chain employs TRBV5-5 and TRBJ2-7, with a tentative D call TRBD1 (5 bases). V shed 3 bases and J shed 3 bases, with 10 bases lying between them. Germline-derived CDR1 and CDR2 are SGHKS and YYEKEE (reference sequence). This CDR3 has 13 amino acids. CDR3 loop: CASSSSGYYEQYF. The CDR3 DNA follows: TGTGCCAGCAGCTCGTCAGGGTACTACGAGCAGTACTTC.

The chain has TRBV24-1 and TRBJ2-2, with D hard to call. Germline V CDR1 and CDR2: KGHDR, SFDVKD. CDR3 length: 13 amino acids. Trimming removed 1 base from V and 6 bases from J, with 5 bases in between. The chain's CDR3 is CATSDLLPGELFF. In DNA, the CDR3 is TGTGCCACCAGTGATTTACTCCCCGGGGAGCTGTTTTTT.

In its sample, this clonotype was seen many times. CDR3 DNA sequence: TGTGCCAGCAACAGGGGACAGGGTGGGGGACGGCCCTACGAGCAGTACTTC. Residues: CASNRGQGGGRPYEQYF. This chain links TRBV6-5 with TRBJ2-7; 9 nucleotides align to TRBD1. The CDR3 loop spans 17 amino acids. Germline V CDR1 and CDR2: MNHEY, SVGAGI. After removal of 7 bases from V and 2 bases from J, the junction contained 15 bases not matched to a gene.

This clonotype has more than one count but fewer than ten. The V call is TRBV9, the J call TRBJ1-3; 7 positions agree with TRBD1. The J segment lost 0 bases and the V segment lost 3 bases, leaving 6 bases of the junction unmatched. CDR3 length: 16 amino acids. CDR1 is SGDLS and CDR2 is YYNGEE in the germline V gene. The CDR3 sequence: CASSARDSRSGNTIYF. CDR3 nucleotides: TGTGCCAGCAGCGCCCGGGACAGCCGCTCTGGAAACACCATATATTTT.

The CDR3 sequence is CASSDPAEVGTEAFF. In nucleotides, the CDR3 is TGTGCCAGCAGTGACCCCGCAGAGGTCGGGACTGAAGCTTTCTTT. The V gene is TRBV25-1, the J gene TRBJ1-1, with unresolved D. V lost 3 bases and J 5 bases, leaving 16 bases between the germline ends. The CDR3 has 15 amino acids. Germline lookup yields CDR1 MGHDK and CDR2 SYGVNS.

This chain joins TRBV18 and TRBJ2-1; unclear D gene. The germline CDR1 and CDR2 sequences are KGHSH and LQKENI. The ends were cut back, 2 bases at V and 4 bases at J, with 9 bases in the middle. This CDR3 region has 14 residues. This chain's CDR3 is CASSPEQDYNEQFF. CDR3 in DNA: TGTGCCAGCTCACCAGAGCAGGATTACAATGAGCAGTTCTTC.

There are a few counts of this clonotype. The chain employs TRBV20-1 and TRBJ2-3; TRBD2 matches 10 bases. Trimming at V came to 5 bases and at J to 1 base, leaving 6 bases not matched to a gene. The CDR3 is 15 residues long. Germline CDR1 is DFQATT and CDR2 is SNEGSKA (reference sequence). Here the CDR3 reads CSADVGTSGTDTQYF. The CDR3 coding sequence is TGCAGTGCTGATGTTGGGACTAGCGGCACAGATACGCAGTATTTT.

This clonotype was picked up many times. The V gene is TRBV7-6, the J gene TRBJ2-3; 8 nucleotides align to TRBD2. This CDR3 is built from 17 residues. V lost 5 bases and J lost 6; bases outside the gene matches: 16. Germline-derived CDR1 and CDR2 are SGHVS and FNYEAQ. The CDR3 region has the DNA TGTGCCAGCAGCCCCCCGACACCGGGACTAGTGTGGGATACGCAGTATTTT. Amino acids: CASSPPTPGLVWDTQYF.

This clonotype occurred many times. The V gene is TRBV12-3 or TRBV12-4, the J gene TRBJ2-1; D is unresolved. Trimming stripped 3 bases from V and 8 bases from J, with 8 bases between. The CDR3 is 12 amino acids. CDR3 nucleotide sequence: TGTGCCAGCAGTTTGTTTGGGGATGAGCAGTTCTTC. Translating gives CASSLFGDEQFF.

In this sample, this clonotype turned up a few times. The chain couples TRBV29-1 to TRBJ2-7; 11 bases line up with TRBD2. V gave up 7 bases and J gave up 2 bases; unmatched junction bases: 1. CDR3 length: 12 amino acids. Germline V gene lookup returns CDR1 SQVTM and CDR2 ANQGSEA. The CDR3 is CSATSGTYEQYF. The CDR3 nucleotides read TGCAGCGCGACTAGCGGGACCTACGAGCAGTACTTC.

This clonotype was observed at least ten times. The chain carries TRBV12-3 or TRBV12-4 and TRBJ1-1; D is perhaps TRBD1 (5 bases). The CDR3 contains 13 residues. With 5 bases removed from V and 5 bases from J, the gap between germline ends came to 12 bases. CDR3 bases: TGTGCCAGCAGTAATGGTGGGGGGACTGAAGCTTTCTTT. Translating gives CASSNGGGTEAFF.

J is TRBJ2-6 and V is TRBV15; D is ambiguous. Trimming removed 0 bases at V and 0 bases at J, with 6 bases between. CDR1 LNHNV and CDR2 YYDKDF come from the germline V gene (reference sequence). The CDR3 extends over 16 amino acids. DNA for the CDR3: TGTGCCACCAGCAGAGACAGCTACTCTGGGGCCAACGTCCTGACTTTC. It encodes CATSRDSYSGANVLTF.

This clonotype was detected ten times or more. V gene TRBV28 combines with J gene TRBJ1-2; 12 bases are a match to TRBD1. The CDR3 runs to 16 residues. With 3 bases clipped from V and 2 bases from J, the junction kept 4 bases outside the gene matches. CDR1 is MDHEN and CDR2 is SYDVKM in the germline V gene. DNA of the CDR3: TGTGCCAGCAGTTTGGGACAGGGGGCGTTGAACTATGGCTACACCTTC. The encoded protein is CASSLGQGALNYGYTF.

The gene calls are TRBV5-1 and TRBJ2-5; D is undetermined. This CDR3 spans 13 amino acids. Trimming removed 1 base from V and 3 bases from J, with 7 bases in between. CDR1 is SGHRS and CDR2 is YFSETQ in the germline V gene. CDR3 DNA sequence: TGCGCCAGCAGCTTGCCAGACGAAGAGACCCAGTACTTC. This translates into CASSLPDEETQYF.

The rearrangement joins TRBV5-6 to TRBJ2-3, with TRBD2 matching over 10 bases. The CDR3 covers 18 residues. Trimming cost V 0 bases and J 0 bases; bases outside gene matches: 7. The germline CDR1 and CDR2 sequences are SGHDT and YYEEEE. The CDR3: CASSLGAGGIPSTDTQYF. CDR3 bases: TGTGCCAGCAGCTTGGGAGCGGGAGGGATTCCTAGCACAGATACGCAGTATTTT.

The J gene is TRBJ2-3, the V gene TRBV12-3 or TRBV12-4; 15 bases align to TRBD2. The CDR3 length is 15 residues. The ends lost 7 bases at V and 6 bases at J; junction bases unmatched: 5. CDR3 in amino acids: CASKRTSGGADTQYF. In DNA form, the CDR3 reads TGTGCCAGCAAAAGGACTAGCGGGGGGGCGGATACGCAGTATTTT.

This clonotype was seen a few times. The gene calls are TRBV30 and TRBJ2-3; D assignment may be TRBD1 or TRBD2 (5 bases each). The CDR3 is made up of 16 amino acids. Germline CDR1 is GTSNPN and CDR2 is SVGIG (reference sequence). The V end was cut by 0 bases, the J end by 5 bases, with 18 bases between. The CDR3 protein is CAWSVGVSPGGDTQYF. As DNA, the CDR3 is TGTGCCTGGAGTGTGGGGGTATCCCCAGGCGGAGATACGCAGTATTTT.

This clonotype has a handful of counts. The rearrangement uses TRBV27 and TRBJ1-5; D is uncertain. The length of the CDR3 is 17 residues. The ends were cut back, 5 bases at V and 1 base at J, with 18 bases in the middle. From germline, CDR1 is MNHEY and CDR2 SMNVEV (reference sequence). The CDR3 sequence is CASSPDGYPGSNQPQHF. In DNA, the CDR3 is TGTGCCAGCAGTCCGGACGGCTACCCGGGGAGCAATCAGCCCCAGCATTTT.

This clonotype was counted a few times. The chain combines TRBV7-9 with TRBJ1-1; D ambiguous. Germline lookup yields CDR1 SEHNR and CDR2 FQNEAQ (reference sequence). The CDR3 extends over 13 amino acids. Trimming pared 5 bases from V and 1 base from J, leaving 8 bases between. The CDR3 spells CASSIQANTEAFF. CDR3 in DNA: TGTGCCAGCAGCATTCAGGCGAACACTGAAGCTTTCTTT.